The clone carrying this T cell receptor beta chain came up many times. The target antigen is unknown. Each single cDNA molecule received a unique molecular identifier. TCRdb recomputed calls from the 5' RACE reads with MiXCR, one row per CDR3 protein. This table holds around 28,000 distinct CDR3 sequences, roughly 5.3% found once. This entry comes from a study of early T cells in non-severe SARS-CoV-2 infection. About the research overall: Chains from this unsorted whole-blood bulk RNA could not be paired. Study-level results: VDJdb matching skewed toward anti-spike CD8 responses, missing private and CD4 specificities.

The V end lost 5 bases, the J end lost 5 bases, and 4 bases lay between the germline ends. The CDR3 runs to 11 residues. The specimen sequenced was whole blood. This receptor was taken from an adult who was a healthcare worker with PCR-confirmed SARS-CoV-2 infection or an uninfected control (not recorded which). The genes are TRBV12-3 or TRBV12-4 and TRBJ2-1; D gene ambiguous. CDR3 in amino acids: CASSRDNEQFF. In DNA, the CDR3 is TGTGCCAGCAGTCGGGACAATGAGCAGTTCTTC.